This T cell receptor beta chain came from a study of vaccination effects on CD4 cells after COVID-19. Whole-study context: Approximately 2 million PBMC were placed in each well, which was supplemented with roughly 10 IU/ml IL-2 and about 10 ug/ml peptides.

This clone was counted a few times. The antigen is not known. Sequencing used immunoSEQ multiplex PCR; TCRdb keeps in-frame clones, though not all of them. The sample shows about 45,000 clones, 70% to 75% of them seen only once. Following a roughly 9-day culture, CD4+ T cells were purified. PCR showed that the person got SARS-CoV-2 infection at some point between March and December 2020. The CDR3 length is 14 residues. The ends were cut back, 3 bases at V and 8 bases at J, with 17 bases in the middle. Germline V gene data show CDR1 as SGHNT and CDR2 as YYREEE (reference sequence). This material consisted of CD4+ T cells from PBMCs cultured without peptide, taken before COVID-19 vaccination. This clonotype was obtained from a human donor who had a prior SARS-CoV-2 infection. The genes are TRBV5-4 and TRBJ1-2, with a weak D call TRBD1 (6 bases). The CDR3 reads CASSSPDRRKGYTF. The CDR3 coding sequence is TGTGCCAGCAGCTCCCCGGACAGACGAAAGGGCTACACCTTC.